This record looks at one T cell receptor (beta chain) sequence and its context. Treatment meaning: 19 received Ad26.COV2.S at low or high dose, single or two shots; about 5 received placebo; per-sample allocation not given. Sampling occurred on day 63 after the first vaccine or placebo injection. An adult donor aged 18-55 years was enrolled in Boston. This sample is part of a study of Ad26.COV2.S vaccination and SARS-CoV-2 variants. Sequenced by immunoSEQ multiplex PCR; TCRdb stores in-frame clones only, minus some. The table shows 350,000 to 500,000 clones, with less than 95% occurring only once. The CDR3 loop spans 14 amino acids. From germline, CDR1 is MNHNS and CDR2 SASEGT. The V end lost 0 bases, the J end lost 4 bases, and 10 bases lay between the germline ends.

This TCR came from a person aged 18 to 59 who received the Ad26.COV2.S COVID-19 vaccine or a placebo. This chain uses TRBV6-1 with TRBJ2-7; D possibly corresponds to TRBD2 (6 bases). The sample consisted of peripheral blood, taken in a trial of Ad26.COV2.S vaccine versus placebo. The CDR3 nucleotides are TGTGCCAGCAGTGAAGCGCGGGCGGGATACGAGCAGTACTTC. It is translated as CASSEARAGYEQYF.